Each of the 10 T cell receptor beta chains below was sequenced from the same sample in a study of type 1 regulatory T cells. The antigens for these receptors are not known. From the reads, TCRdb called clonotypes with MiXCR, one entry per CDR3 protein. The sample lists 40,000 to 50,000 distinct CDR3 sequences; 9.5% to 15% were seen once. The sequenced sample consisted of cultured non-Tr1 T cells, either the whole culture or a sorted T cell fraction (not recorded which). These receptors originate from a human donor in good health.

At least ten counts were recorded for this clonotype. This chain connects TRBV20-1 to TRBJ1-1, with D hard to call. The CDR3 totals 14 residues. Germline V lookup: CDR1 DFQATT, CDR2 SNEGSKA (reference sequence). V shed 2 bases and J shed 6 bases, with 16 bases lying between them. CDR3 sequence: CSARPRAHPPEAFF. The DNA for the CDR3 is TGCAGTGCTAGACCCCGGGCCCACCCTCCTGAAGCTTTCTTT.

The J gene is TRBJ2-3, the V gene TRBV10-2; D is possibly TRBD2 (5 bases). Germline CDR1 WSHSY, CDR2 SAAADI. This CDR3 has 14 amino acids. V gave up 6 bases and J gave up 8 bases, with 18 bases separating them. The CDR3 loop reads CASRAPGGVGTQYF. Written as DNA, the CDR3 is TGCGCCAGCAGGGCCCCAGGAGGAGTAGGTACGCAGTATTTT.

This clonotype was seen ten or more times. The V and J genes are TRBV7-3 and TRBJ2-2; D is possibly TRBD2 (5 bases). CDR3 length equals 15 residues. Trimming left V 5 bases short and J 1 base short, with 11 bases between. Germline V gene sequence: CDR1 SGHTA, CDR2 FQGTGA. The CDR3 sequence is CASSVFAGNTGELFF. CDR3 DNA sequence: TGTGCCAGCAGCGTATTTGCGGGGAACACCGGGGAGCTGTTTTTT.

The chain carries TRBV14 and TRBJ1-6; D possibly corresponds to TRBD1 (6 bases). Germline CDR1 is SGHDN and CDR2 is FVKESK. This CDR3 has 15 amino acids. The V and J ends lost 6 bases and 7 bases respectively, with 16 bases between them. CDR3 in DNA: TGTGCCAGCAGACCGCAGGGGAATCCAAATTCACCCCTCCACTTT. Translating it yields CASRPQGNPNSPLHF. The whole variable domain, filled in from reference TRBV14 and TRBJ1-6, reads EAGVTQFPSHSVIEKGQTVTLRCDPISGHDNLYWYRRVMGKEIKFLLHFVKESKQDESGMPNNRFLAERTGGTYSTLKVQPAELEDSGVYFCASRPQGNPNSPLHFGNGTRLTVT.

At least ten counts were recorded for this clonotype. V is TRBV18 and J is TRBJ2-3; no clear D. CDR1 and CDR2 from the germline V gene are KGHSH and LQKENI. CDR3 length equals 14 residues. V was shortened by 2 bases and J by 0 bases, with 6 bases between the two germline ends. DNA for the CDR3: TGTGCCAGCTCACCAATTAGAAGCACAGATACGCAGTATTTT. Amino acid sequence: CASSPIRSTDTQYF.

In this sample, this clonotype turned up a few times. V is TRBV3-1 and J is TRBJ2-1; 10 nucleotides align to TRBD2. The CDR3 is 16 amino acids. With V trimmed by 0 bases and J by 15 bases, 14 bases remained unmatched. Germline V gene sequence: CDR1 LGHDT, CDR2 YNNKEL (reference sequence). The CDR3 loop reads CASSQDPSSGSGNRFF. For the CDR3, the DNA is TGTGCCAGCAGCCAAGATCCCTCTAGCGGGAGCGGGAATAGGTTCTTC.

The table lists this clonotype with many counts. V usage is TRBV28 and J usage is TRBJ2-7, with no clear D. The germline V gene encodes CDR1 MDHEN and CDR2 SYDVKM. This CDR3 has 12 amino acids. Between the trimmed V and J ends, which lost 2 bases and 7 bases, there was a span of 9 bases. Here the CDR3 reads CASSLHGREQYF. As DNA, the CDR3 is TGTGCCAGCAGTTTACACGGAAGGGAGCAGTACTTC.

The CDR3 region is CASSLRTRGTGELFF. As DNA, the CDR3 is TGTGCCAGCAGCCTTCGGACCAGGGGGACCGGGGAGCTGTTTTTT. V is TRBV7-2 and J is TRBJ2-2; 7 bases agree with TRBD1. The germline V gene encodes CDR1 SGHTA and CDR2 FQGNSA. The CDR3 covers 15 residues. Trimming took 5 bases from V and 5 from J; bases not matched to a gene: 8.

There are a few counts of this clonotype. The chain recombines TRBV2 with TRBJ2-5, with D perhaps given as TRBD1 or TRBD2 (5 bases each). The CDR3 is 16 amino acids. V was clipped by 2 bases and J by 2 bases, with 15 bases between them. Germline CDR1 is SNHLY and CDR2 is FYNNEI. CDR3 nucleotides: TGTGCCAGCAGTGAAAACCGGGCTGGGGGACAAGAGACCCAGTACTTC. Translated: CASSENRAGGQETQYF.

The sample holds a few counts of this clonotype. This chain links TRBV29-1 with TRBJ1-1, with a possible D match to TRBD1 (5 bases). CDR3 length: 14 residues. Germline CDR1 reads SQVTM; CDR2 reads ANQGSEA. V was pared by 6 bases and J by 3 bases, with 17 bases between. The CDR3 protein is CSVNLANRYTEAFF. CDR3 sequence (DNA): TGCAGCGTGAACCTCGCTAACAGGTACACTGAAGCTTTCTTT.